Each of the 31 T cell receptor beta chains below was sequenced from the same sample in a study of T cell repertoires in cytomegalovirus infection. Antigens for these TCRs are unknown. TCRdb re-called the reads with MiXCR, one entry per CDR3 protein. This sample has about 310,000 distinct CDR3 sequences, with more than 20% found just once. The sample was cultured PBMCs, taken from culture after CMV antigen stimulation. These receptors were taken from a human donor in good health (CMV status not recorded). Some clones in this sample may be carry-over from other donors' samples.

The chain employs TRBV10-3 and TRBJ1-5, with D unresolved. Per germline, CDR1 ENHRY and CDR2 SYGVKD. The length of the CDR3 is 13 residues. Deletions cut 4 bases from V and 5 bases from J, with 9 bases between. This CDR3 reads CAISVTDDQPQHF. The CDR3 DNA sequence: TGTGCCATCAGTGTAACCGATGATCAGCCCCAGCATTTT.

The chain combines TRBV4-3 with TRBJ2-2; D call uncertain. The CDR3 contains 14 residues. Germline assignment: CDR1 LGHNA and CDR2 YSLEER. The V gene lost 2 bases and the J gene lost 3 bases, with 7 bases spanning the gap. The CDR3 coding sequence is TGCGCCAGCAGCCAAAGTCGAGACACCGGGGAGCTGTTTTTT. Encoded protein: CASSQSRDTGELFF.

This clonotype was seen a handful of times. The chain couples TRBV12-3 or TRBV12-4 to TRBJ2-2; TRBD2 agrees at 8 bases. The CDR3 runs 15 residues. The J segment lost 5 bases and the V segment lost 7 bases, leaving 9 bases of the junction unmatched. CDR3 protein: CASTPAGVGTGELFF. CDR3 in DNA: TGTGCCAGCACGCCAGCGGGAGTTGGAACCGGGGAGCTGTTTTTT.

J is TRBJ2-7 and V is TRBV6-6, with 10 bases fitting TRBD2. The V gene end was trimmed by 2 bases and the J gene end by 7 bases; junction bases not matched to a gene: 14. The germline CDR1 and CDR2 sequences are MNHNY and SVGAGI (reference sequence). The CDR3 has 17 residues. The CDR3 sequence is CASSYLLRTAGGREQYF. In DNA form, the CDR3 reads TGTGCCAGCAGTTACCTACTACGTACAGCGGGAGGGAGGGAGCAGTACTTC.

This clonotype was counted many times. V usage is TRBV7-8 and J usage is TRBJ1-1; 7 bases fit TRBD1. Unmatched junction bases numbered 9, after V lost 2 bases and J lost 6 bases. Germline V lookup: CDR1 SGHVS, CDR2 FQNEAQ. The CDR3 is 15 amino acids. The CDR3 loop reads CASSLKGAFVPEAFF. CDR3 nucleotides: TGTGCCAGCAGCTTAAAGGGGGCGTTTGTTCCTGAAGCTTTCTTT.

This clonotype has a single count. The CDR3 here is CASSPEAGLAVGTDTQYF. CDR3 bases: TGTGCCAGCAGCCCTGAAGCCGGACTAGCGGTAGGCACAGATACGCAGTATTTT. The gene calls are TRBV28 and TRBJ2-3; 10 nucleotides agree with TRBD2. The CDR3 is made up of 18 amino acids. Germline CDR1 and CDR2: MDHEN and SYDVKM. Trimming cost V 6 bases and J 1 base; bases outside gene matches: 13.

Only a few counts were recorded for this clonotype. J is TRBJ1-5 and V is TRBV24-1, with 12 bases matching TRBD1. CDR1 KGHDR and CDR2 SFDVKD come from the germline V gene. With 8 bases clipped from V and 5 bases from J, the junction kept 18 bases outside the gene matches. The CDR3 covers 19 residues. The CDR3: CATITVPGQGAEEDQPQHF. For the CDR3, the DNA is TGTGCCACCATTACTGTCCCGGGACAGGGGGCGGAGGAGGATCAGCCCCAGCATTTT.

This chain joins TRBV11-3 and TRBJ2-2; maybe TRBD2 (5 bases). V dropped 6 bases and J dropped 4 bases, with 24 bases sitting between them. CDR1 and CDR2 from the germline V gene are SGHNT and YENEEA. The CDR3 consists of 18 residues. CDR3 DNA: TGTGCCAGCAGTAGTCCCCTCACGCGGGTTCCGTCCACCGGGGAGCTGTTTTTT. Encoded protein: CASSSPLTRVPSTGELFF.

This clonotype has a count of ten or more. V usage is TRBV7-2 and J usage is TRBJ1-1, with 7 bases that match TRBD1. The V gene end was trimmed by 4 bases and the J gene end by 1 base; junction bases not matched to a gene: 3. The germline CDR1 and CDR2 sequences are SGHTA and FQGNSA. The CDR3 spans 14 residues. For the CDR3, the DNA is TGTGCCAGCAGCTCACAGGGGTGGAACACTGAAGCTTTCTTT. It codes for CASSSQGWNTEAFF.

This chain uses TRBV2 with TRBJ2-6, with a weak D call TRBD2 (5 bases). Trimming cost V 4 bases and J 2 bases, with 9 bases left between them. This CDR3 is built from 15 residues. Germline V lookup: CDR1 SNHLY, CDR2 FYNNEI. CDR3 sequence: CASSAGITGANVLTF. The CDR3 nucleotides are TGTGCCAGCAGTGCGGGGATTACTGGGGCCAACGTCCTGACTTTC.

There are a few counts of this clonotype. A much larger clone differs from this one at a single base, so this may be a read error. The chain has TRBV7-2 and TRBJ2-1, with 11 nucleotides matching TRBD2. Germline values: CDR1 SGHTA, CDR2 FQGNSA. V was pared by 5 bases and J by 7 bases, with 4 bases of the junction left unmatched. The CDR3 extends over 14 amino acids. CDR3 coding DNA: TGTGCCAGCAGCGTGGGACTAGCGGAAAATGAGCAGTTCTTC. It specifies CASSVGLAENEQFF.

This sequence joins TRBV4-3 and TRBJ2-5, with D perhaps matching TRBD1 (6 bases). Trimming pared 4 bases from V and 2 bases from J, leaving 14 bases between. CDR1 and CDR2 from the germline V gene are LGHNA and YSLEER. The CDR3 totals 15 residues. Here the CDR3 DNA reads TGCGCCAGCAGCCGACGGGTAACAGGGCAAGAGACCCAGTACTTC. Its protein product is CASSRRVTGQETQYF.

This clonotype was seen a few times. The chain combines TRBV15 with TRBJ1-2; D uncertain. CDR1 LNHNV and CDR2 YYDKDF come from the germline V gene (reference sequence). Trimming removed 0 bases from V and 9 bases from J, with 8 bases in between. The CDR3 is 12 residues long. CDR3 DNA: TGTGCCACCAGCAGAGATAACTCTCGCTACACCTTC. As protein: CATSRDNSRYTF. Complete variable domain (other parts from reference TRBV15 and TRBJ1-2): DAMVIQNPRYQVTQFGKPVTLSCSQTLNHNVMYWYQQKSSQAPKLLFHYYDKDFNNEADTPDNFQSRRPNTSFCFLDIRSPGLGDTAMYLCATSRDNSRYTFGSGTRLTVV.

A few counts support this clonotype. The V and J genes are TRBV19 and TRBJ1-6, with D possibly being TRBD1 (5 bases). Trimming pared 6 bases from V and 6 bases from J, leaving 15 bases between. The length of the CDR3 is 15 residues. Germline CDR1 is LNHDA and CDR2 is SQIVND (reference sequence). The CDR3 region is CASRISGLSNSPLHF. In DNA, the CDR3 is TGTGCCAGTAGGATTTCGGGACTGTCTAATTCACCCCTCCACTTT.

There are a few counts of this clonotype. This rearrangement joins TRBV10-3 to TRBJ2-1; D perhaps matches TRBD2 (5 bases). The CDR3 sequence is 17 residues long. The germline gives CDR1 ENHRY, CDR2 SYGVKD. V gave up 7 bases and J gave up 0 bases, with 19 bases separating them. The CDR3 DNA is TGTGCCATCACCGACGAAGAGCGGACCGGCTCCTACAATGAGCAGTTCTTC. Translated: CAITDEERTGSYNEQFF.

There are a few counts of this clonotype. The CDR3 loop reads CASSQTGAANTEAFF. The CDR3 DNA reads as TGCGCCAGCAGCCAAACAGGGGCCGCGAACACTGAAGCTTTCTTT. The chain carries TRBV4-3 and TRBJ1-1; 7 nucleotides line up with TRBD1. Germline CDR1 and CDR2: LGHNA and YSLEER. After removal of 2 bases from V and 1 base from J, the junction contained 4 bases not matched to a gene. CDR3 size: 15 residues.

This clonotype was observed many times. This chain links TRBV7-2 with TRBJ2-1; 9 positions agree with TRBD1. This CDR3 spans 16 amino acids. CDR1 SGHTA and CDR2 FQGNSA come from the germline V gene. The junction had 8 bases not matched to a gene; V was cut back by 5 bases and J by 3 bases. CDR3 DNA sequence: TGTGCCAGCAGCCCCCCCGGGACAGGGAACTACAATGAGCAGTTCTTC. This codes for CASSPPGTGNYNEQFF.

The chain uses TRBV7-9 and TRBJ1-4; D perhaps matches TRBD1 (5 bases). Trimming cost V 5 bases and J 4 bases, with 11 bases left between them. Germline V gene lookup returns CDR1 SEHNR and CDR2 FQNEAQ (reference sequence). The length of the CDR3 is 14 residues. CDR3 loop: CASSPGQNNEKLFF. The CDR3 region has the DNA TGTGCCAGCAGCCCGGGGCAGAATAATGAAAAACTGTTTTTT.

Only a few counts were recorded for this clonotype. This sequence joins TRBV7-8 and TRBJ2-7, with D tentatively TRBD1 (7 bases). Germline CDR1 SGHVS, CDR2 FQNEAQ. V shed 5 bases and J shed 0 bases, with 17 bases lying between them. The CDR3 is 16 amino acids. CDR3 region: CASSQGGRTLSYEQYF. The CDR3 DNA is TGTGCCAGCAGCCAGGGGGGAAGGACACTCTCCTACGAGCAGTACTTC.

This clonotype was seen more than once but under ten times. The chain recombines TRBV13 with TRBJ1-2; a possible D gene is TRBD1 (6 bases). Germline loops: CDR1 PRHDT, CDR2 FYEKMQ (reference sequence). CDR3 size: 20 residues. Trimming shortened V by 8 bases and J by 2 bases, and 33 bases separated the two germline ends. The DNA for the CDR3 is TGTGCCAGCGGCGCTATTGGGGGCTCCCGACTGACTCCGGAGAACTATGGCTACACCTTC. Amino acid sequence: CASGAIGGSRLTPENYGYTF.

V gene TRBV5-3 combines with J gene TRBJ2-1; D assignment may be TRBD1 or TRBD2 (6 bases each). TRBV5-3 is assigned to the ORF class and has an uncertain function. CDR3 length: 15 residues. Trimming removed 8 bases from V and 3 bases from J, with 18 bases in between. CDR3 DNA: TGTGCCAGCAGCCCGGGGGACACGAGCTACAATGAGCAGTTCTTC. Translating it yields CASSPGDTSYNEQFF.

This clonotype appeared a few times. This sequence joins TRBV7-9 and TRBJ2-1; TRBD1 matches 8 bases. Unmatched junction bases numbered 7, after V lost 5 bases and J lost 4 bases. The CDR3 totals 15 residues. The germline V gene has CDR1 SEHNR and CDR2 FQNEAQ (reference sequence). This CDR3 reads CASSPPGQAYNEQFF. CDR3 nucleotides: TGTGCCAGCAGCCCTCCGGGACAGGCTTACAATGAGCAGTTCTTC.

This clonotype was observed a handful of times. The chain recombines TRBV19 with TRBJ1-5; 8 bases align to TRBD1. The CDR3 contains 15 residues. The J segment lost 5 bases and the V segment lost 2 bases, leaving 5 bases of the junction unmatched. Germline CDR1 LNHDA, CDR2 SQIVND (reference sequence). The CDR3, as DNA: TGTGCCAGTAGTATAATGGGGACAGGAGATCAGCCCCAGCATTTT. This translates into CASSIMGTGDQPQHF. Complete variable domain (other parts from reference TRBV19 and TRBJ1-5): DGGITQSPKYLFRKEGQNVTLSCEQNLNHDAMYWYRQDPGQGLRLIYYSQIVNDFQKGDIAEGYSVSREKKESFPLTVTSAQKNPTAFYLCASSIMGTGDQPQHFGDGTRLSIL.

This clonotype has a handful of counts. V and J are TRBV20-1 and TRBJ2-5; TRBD1 or TRBD2 may be the D gene (5 bases each). The germline V and J ends were trimmed by 2 bases and 5 bases, with 6 bases remaining between them. This CDR3 spans 11 amino acids. The V gene's germline CDR1 is DFQATT and CDR2 SNEGSKA (reference sequence). The CDR3 region has the DNA TGCAGTGCTAGATGGGGGGAGACCCAGTACTTC. It encodes CSARWGETQYF.

This clonotype was observed a few times. The rearrangement joins TRBV12-3 or TRBV12-4 to TRBJ2-1; 10 nucleotides line up with TRBD2. V lost 8 bases and J lost 10; bases outside the gene matches: 14. The CDR3 has 15 amino acids. The CDR3 reads CASVLGTSDVDEQFF. CDR3 DNA sequence: TGTGCCAGCGTACTTGGGACTAGCGACGTCGACGAGCAGTTCTTC.

This clonotype was counted ten times or more. The V and J genes are TRBV7-2 and TRBJ1-6; D unresolved. The CDR3 has 16 residues. Trimming removed 5 bases at V and 10 bases at J, with 21 bases between. Germline loops: CDR1 SGHTA, CDR2 FQGNSA. CDR3 DNA: TGTGCCAGCAGCCCCCTACCGGTACTCCCCCAGTCACCCCTCCACTTT. Translating gives CASSPLPVLPQSPLHF.

This chain uses TRBV6-2 or TRBV6-3 with TRBJ1-2; perhaps TRBD1 as D (6 bases). Per germline, CDR1 MNHEY and CDR2 SVGEGT. The CDR3 has 15 amino acids. Trimming shortened V by 2 bases and J by 5 bases, and 15 bases separated the two germline ends. CDR3 residues: CASSYEAGQGYGYTF. The CDR3 DNA is TGTGCCAGCAGTTACGAAGCGGGACAAGGATATGGCTACACCTTC.

This clonotype was observed a handful of times. V is TRBV27 and J is TRBJ2-1, with D uncertain. CDR3 length: 19 residues. Trimming shortened V by 2 bases and J by 0 bases, and 20 bases separated the two germline ends. Germline CDR1 reads MNHEY; CDR2 reads SMNVEV (reference sequence). The CDR3 coding sequence is TGTGCCAGCAGTTTACAACCGGGTGAGAGGCCTAGCTCCTACAATGAGCAGTTCTTC. Amino acid sequence: CASSLQPGERPSSYNEQFF.

The chain combines TRBV10-3 with TRBJ1-1; 7 bases map to TRBD1. This CDR3 spans 17 amino acids. CDR1 is ENHRY and CDR2 is SYGVKD in the germline V gene. V gave up 6 bases and J gave up 0 bases; unmatched junction bases: 13. The CDR3 DNA is TGTGCCATCAGCGAAAGATTTACAGGGGCCTTGAACACTGAAGCTTTCTTT. Its protein is CAISERFTGALNTEAFF.

This sequence joins TRBV5-6 and TRBJ2-4; 8 positions agree with TRBD1. Trimming at V came to 7 bases and at J to 0 bases, leaving 9 bases not matched to a gene. The V gene's germline CDR1 is SGHDT and CDR2 YYEEEE. The CDR3 covers 16 residues. The CDR3 region has the DNA TGTGCCAGCGGGACAGGTTTGAGCCTAGCCAAAAACATTCAGTACTTC. The encoded protein is CASGTGLSLAKNIQYF.

This clonotype was picked up a small number of times. The rearrangement uses TRBV4-3 and TRBJ2-3; 7 bases agree with TRBD2. CDR1 is LGHNA, CDR2 YSLEER, per germline. This CDR3 comprises 13 residues. The J segment lost 6 bases and the V segment lost 1 base, leaving 1 base of the junction unmatched. The CDR3 sequence is CASSQGSGDTQYF. The CDR3, as DNA: TGCGCCAGCAGCCAAGGTAGCGGGGATACGCAGTATTTT.